The present entry profiles one TCR beta chain with its context. This clonotype occurred a few times. Its antigen target is currently unknown. No quality values exist for individual bases; no much larger clone is one base distant. Based on the germline V gene (reference sequence), the CDR1 and CDR2 sequences are DFQATT and SNEGSKA. Taken from cysteine to phenylalanine, the CDR3 has 16 residues. This entry keeps only the CDR3 DNA: 48 bases, framed from base 1. V sheds 0 bases and J sheds 5 bases, leaving 19 bases between their ends. The record originates from a study of patients and donors after allogeneic stem cell transplantation (dated by TCRdb to 2018 to 2021). Library preparation used RT-PCR. Sequenced using a NextSeq 550. In-frame beta chains were kept once TCRdb had trimmed the public reads at Q25 with fastp and called clones with MiXCR. Each CDR3 protein gets just one entry, which takes the most common genes and DNA from the rows behind it. The sample table shows around 90,000 distinct CDR3 sequences, and 48% are seen once. The top ten hold about 58% of the sample.

The receptor comes from a human donor who was either an allogeneic HSCT recipient or a stem cell or donor lymphocyte infusion donor (not recorded which). It is not recorded whose cells these are; they may come from a transplant donor. Sequenced sample: blood, either unsorted or a sorted T cell fraction (not recorded which). The sequence is built from TRBV20-1 and TRBJ1-2, and TRBD1 may be the D gene, going by 6 matching bases. The DNA sequence is TGCAGTGCTAGAGAGCGGACAGCCTCTGGGGTTTATGGCTACACCTTC. Translated, this is CSARERTASGVYGYTF.